A single T cell receptor (beta chain) is shown here with its context. Its antigen remains unidentified. Here immunoSEQ multiplex PCR was the method, and the copy in TCRdb shows in-frame clones only, minus some. The sample has over 45,000 clones; 95% to 98% are singletons. This specimen belongs to a study of siplizumab effects on memory and regulatory T cells. Study findings and constraints: Naive T cells appeared more diverse than memory cells and seemed to be major alloresponse contributors. Where siplizumab was present, mappable alloreactive CD4+ clones averaged around 69% Treg-derived, compared with 25% to 30% in controls.

This CDR3 has 13 amino acids. Germline CDR1 is MDHEN and CDR2 is SYDVKM. The trim removed 2 bases at V and 5 bases at J, leaving 2 bases unmatched. Unstimulated naive, memory, effector memory and TEMRA subsets from three donor pairs were sequenced. The clonotype originates from a human donor in good health. Material for sequencing was naive CD8+ T cells sorted from blood. The chain carries TRBV28 and TRBJ1-2, with 7 bases lining up with TRBD1. The CDR3 here is CASSLPGGYGYTF. The CDR3 nucleotides are TGTGCCAGCAGTTTACCAGGGGGTTATGGCTACACCTTC.